A selection of T cell receptor beta chains follows, all from one sample in a study of blood T cell repertoires in COVID-19. Repertoires were generated with immunoSEQ multiplex PCR, while TCRdb's copy carries only in-frame clones and drops some. Of hundreds of thousands of clones in the sample, roughly 86% were seen once. The specimen was PBMCs or T cells enriched from blood (not recorded which). These receptor sequences come from a woman aged 45-65 years who had recovered from COVID-19. CDR3s include the opening cysteine and the closing phenylalanine or tryptophan. The order of the fields is J gene, D gene, clone size, V gene, CDR3 protein, CDR3 DNA. The D gene is left open where the match is weak. The size of a clone is reported for some rows only, either as once, few or many, or as a class for expanded clones.

TRBJ2-2	TRBD2	NA	TRBV4-2	CASSQGDSGSQAGELFF	TGTGCCAGCAGCCAAGGGGATAGCGGGAGTCAGGCCGGGGAGCTGTTTTTT
TRBJ2-7	NA	NA	TRBV19	CASSIDASLYEQYF	TGTGCCAGTAGTATAGATGCTAGCCTCTACGAGCAGTACTTC
TRBJ1-6	TRBD1	NA	TRBV9	CASSLQGAPYNSPLHF	TGTGCCAGCAGTCTTCAGGGGGCACCCTATAATTCACCCCTCCACTTT
TRBJ1-5	TRBD1	NA	TRBV28	CASSLGTATQPQHF	TGTGCCAGCAGTTTAGGGACAGCGACTCAGCCCCAGCATTTT
TRBJ1-5	NA	NA	TRBV6-6	CASSHGGETQHF	TGTGCCAGCAGCCACGGGGGGGAAACCCAGCATTTT
TRBJ2-2	NA	NA	TRBV2	CASNSWNTGELFF	TGTGCCAGCAATTCCTGGAACACCGGGGAGCTGTTTTTT
TRBJ2-7	TRBD1	NA	TRBV10-3	CAIRSGTGIEQYF	TGTGCCATCAGATCCGGGACAGGGATCGAGCAGTACTTC
TRBJ1-2	TRBD1	NA	TRBV27	CASKTGGSYTF	TGTGCCAGCAAGACAGGGGGAAGCTACACCTTC
TRBJ1-1	TRBD1	NA	TRBV5-4	CASSTRDRGRDGEAFF	TGTGCCAGCAGCACCAGGGACAGGGGGCGAGACGGTGAAGCTTTCTTT
TRBJ2-4	NA	once	TRBV19	CASSIVEGGVVKNIQYF	TGTGCCAGTAGTATAGTTGAGGGAGGAGTTGTAAAAAACATTCAGTACTTC
TRBJ1-2	TRBD1	NA	TRBV19	CASTRTGGSYGYTF	TGTGCCAGTACCAGGACAGGGGGCAGCTATGGCTACACCTTC
TRBJ1-4	NA	NA	TRBV2	CASSEQGGEKLFF	TGTGCCAGCAGTGAACAGGGCGGTGAAAAACTGTTTTTT
TRBJ1-6	NA	NA	TRBV21-1	CATVSNSPLHF	TGTGCCACCGTGAGTAATTCACCCCTCCACTTT
TRBJ2-2	TRBD1	NA	TRBV11-2	CASSLFTGTGTDGELFF	TGTGCCAGCAGCTTATTCACCGGGACAGGGACCGACGGGGAGCTGTTTTTT
TRBJ2-1	TRBD2	once	TRBV30	CAWSVGLAGGHEQFF	TGTGCCTGGAGTGTGGGACTAGCGGGAGGTCATGAGCAGTTCTTC
TRBJ2-7	NA	few	TRBV7-2	CASSPGGRGREQYF	TGTGCCAGCAGCCCAGGGGGTAGGGGGAGGGAGCAGTACTTC
TRBJ2-1	NA	few	TRBV10-2	CASSADLIGSYNEQFF	TGCGCCAGCAGTGCCGACTTGATTGGGTCCTACAATGAGCAGTTCTTC
TRBJ1-2	NA	few	TRBV19	CASSVPRRGPPGYTF	TGTGCCAGTAGTGTTCCCAGGCGGGGTCCTCCTGGCTACACCTTC
TRBJ2-5	NA	NA	TRBV30	CAWSTGTWETQYF	TGTGCCTGGAGTACCGGGACTTGGGAGACCCAGTACTTC
TRBJ2-7	TRBD1	NA	TRBV3-1/TRBV3-2	CASSRKQGTLHEQYF	TGTGCCAGCAGCCGAAAACAGGGGACGCTCCACGAGCAGTACTTC
TRBJ1-3	NA	once	TRBV3-1/TRBV3-2	CASSQSGDTIYF	TGTGCCAGCAGCCAATCCGGGGACACCATATATTTT
TRBJ1-6	TRBD1	NA	TRBV4-3	CASSQRQGNSPLHF	TGCGCCAGCAGCCAAAGACAGGGTAATTCACCCCTCCACTTT
TRBJ2-7	TRBD1	NA	TRBV9	CASSVGTAGGYEQYF	TGTGCCAGCAGCGTAGGAACCGCAGGGGGCTACGAGCAGTACTTC
TRBJ2-1	NA	once	TRBV12-3/TRBV12-4	CASGHYHPNEQFF	TGTGCCAGTGGACATTATCACCCCAATGAGCAGTTCTTC
TRBJ2-1	NA	NA	TRBV28	CASSLFSGNEQFF	TGTGCCAGCAGTTTATTCAGCGGGAATGAGCAGTTCTTC
TRBJ1-2	TRBD1	NA	TRBV7-2	CASSPEPGQGRSGYTF	TGTGCCAGCAGCCCAGAACCGGGACAGGGGAGGAGTGGCTACACCTTC
TRBJ2-7	NA	NA	TRBV7-9	CASSLDIYEQYF	TGTGCCAGCAGCTTGGACATCTACGAGCAGTACTTC
TRBJ2-1	TRBD2	NA	TRBV28	CASSQREWNEQFF	TGTGCCAGCAGTCAGCGGGAGTGGAATGAGCAGTTCTTC
TRBJ2-2	NA	NA	TRBV19	CASSWGQGTGELFF	TGTGCCAGCAGTTGGGGGCAGGGGACCGGGGAGCTGTTTTTT
TRBJ2-7	TRBD2	NA	TRBV9	CASSVGFGLAGGSRYEQYF	TGTGCCAGCAGCGTAGGCTTTGGACTAGCGGGAGGCTCCCGGTACGAGCAGTACTTC
TRBJ2-2	TRBD2	NA	TRBV5-1	CASSTPGLAGNTGELFF	TGCGCCAGCAGCACTCCGGGACTAGCGGGGAACACCGGGGAGCTGTTTTTT
TRBJ2-6	NA	NA	TRBV12-2	CASRSRDRGPISGANVLTF	TGTGCAAGTCGCTCCCGAGACAGGGGGCCTATATCTGGGGCCAACGTCCTGACTTTC
TRBJ2-7	NA	NA	TRBV19	CASSRDSGGGYEQYF	TGTGCCAGTAGTAGGGACTCGGGTGGCGGATACGAGCAGTACTTC
TRBJ1-1	NA	NA	TRBV5-5	CASSLRQRLGMNTEAFF	TGTGCCAGCAGCTTGAGGCAGCGACTCGGGATGAACACTGAAGCTTTCTTT
TRBJ1-6	NA	once	TRBV5-1	CASSLTSGTPNSPLHF	TGCGCCAGCAGCCTCACGTCCGGGACACCCAATTCACCCCTCCACTTT
TRBJ2-2	TRBD2	once	TRBV5-6	CASSFLAGANTGELFF	TGTGCCAGCAGCTTCTTGGCGGGAGCGAACACCGGGGAGCTGTTTTTT
TRBJ1-4	TRBD1	few	TRBV28	CASSYQGESEKLFF	TGTGCCAGCAGTTACCAGGGGGAGAGTGAAAAACTGTTTTTT
TRBJ2-2	TRBD2	NA	TRBV3-1/TRBV3-2	CASSTQAGLAGDTGELFF	TGTGCCAGCAGCACACAAGCCGGACTAGCGGGGGACACCGGGGAGCTGTTTTTT
TRBJ2-1	TRBD2	few	TRBV10-1	CASRNPGLAGLRDEQFF	TGCGCCAGCAGGAATCCCGGACTAGCGGGACTTCGGGATGAGCAGTTCTTC
TRBJ1-4	NA	once	TRBV2	CASSESGVPNEKLFF	TGTGCCAGCAGTGAATCGGGGGTTCCTAATGAAAAACTGTTTTTT
TRBJ2-5	TRBD2	NA	TRBV11-2	CASSPGTSVFGETQYF	TGTGCCAGCAGCCCCGGGACTAGCGTGTTCGGAGAGACCCAGTACTTC
TRBJ1-5	NA	NA	TRBV2	CASSGDTDQPQHF	TGTGCCAGCAGTGGGGACACCGATCAGCCCCAGCATTTT
TRBJ2-2	TRBD1	NA	TRBV10-3	CAISGDREGLFF	TGTGCCATCAGTGGGGACAGGGAGGGGCTGTTTTTT
TRBJ2-7	NA	NA	TRBV5-5	CASSLEGVYYEQYF	TGTGCCAGCAGCTTGGAAGGAGTCTACTACGAGCAGTACTTC
TRBJ1-1	NA	NA	TRBV28	CASSLHGSGNTEAFF	TGTGCCAGCAGTCTCCACGGGTCCGGGAACACTGAAGCTTTCTTT
TRBJ2-5	NA	NA	TRBV3-1/TRBV3-2	CASSQDWGQGRETQYF	TGTGCCAGCAGCCAAGATTGGGGCCAGGGTCGGGAGACCCAGTACTTC
TRBJ2-1	NA	few	TRBV2	CASSLYRGPLRNEQFF	TGTGCCAGCAGTTTATATCGAGGGCCCCTCCGGAATGAGCAGTTCTTC
TRBJ1-2	NA	NA	TRBV19	CASRNENLGTNYGYTF	TGTGCCAGTAGAAACGAAAACCTGGGCACTAACTATGGCTACACCTTC
TRBJ1-4	TRBD1	NA	TRBV7-9	CASSESGQGLYEKLFF	TGTGCCAGCAGCGAAAGCGGACAGGGGTTGTATGAAAAACTGTTTTTT
TRBJ2-7	TRBD1	NA	TRBV6-5	CASSYSLTGGGYEQYF	TGTGCCAGCAGTTACTCATTAACAGGGGGCGGGTACGAGCAGTACTTC
TRBJ2-2	NA	NA	TRBV5-1	CASTPTGTNTGELFF	TGCGCCAGCACCCCAACGGGAACTAACACCGGGGAGCTGTTTTTT
TRBJ1-1	NA	NA	TRBV5-6	CASSHIQRNTEAFF	TGTGCCAGCAGCCATATACAGAGGAACACTGAAGCTTTCTTT